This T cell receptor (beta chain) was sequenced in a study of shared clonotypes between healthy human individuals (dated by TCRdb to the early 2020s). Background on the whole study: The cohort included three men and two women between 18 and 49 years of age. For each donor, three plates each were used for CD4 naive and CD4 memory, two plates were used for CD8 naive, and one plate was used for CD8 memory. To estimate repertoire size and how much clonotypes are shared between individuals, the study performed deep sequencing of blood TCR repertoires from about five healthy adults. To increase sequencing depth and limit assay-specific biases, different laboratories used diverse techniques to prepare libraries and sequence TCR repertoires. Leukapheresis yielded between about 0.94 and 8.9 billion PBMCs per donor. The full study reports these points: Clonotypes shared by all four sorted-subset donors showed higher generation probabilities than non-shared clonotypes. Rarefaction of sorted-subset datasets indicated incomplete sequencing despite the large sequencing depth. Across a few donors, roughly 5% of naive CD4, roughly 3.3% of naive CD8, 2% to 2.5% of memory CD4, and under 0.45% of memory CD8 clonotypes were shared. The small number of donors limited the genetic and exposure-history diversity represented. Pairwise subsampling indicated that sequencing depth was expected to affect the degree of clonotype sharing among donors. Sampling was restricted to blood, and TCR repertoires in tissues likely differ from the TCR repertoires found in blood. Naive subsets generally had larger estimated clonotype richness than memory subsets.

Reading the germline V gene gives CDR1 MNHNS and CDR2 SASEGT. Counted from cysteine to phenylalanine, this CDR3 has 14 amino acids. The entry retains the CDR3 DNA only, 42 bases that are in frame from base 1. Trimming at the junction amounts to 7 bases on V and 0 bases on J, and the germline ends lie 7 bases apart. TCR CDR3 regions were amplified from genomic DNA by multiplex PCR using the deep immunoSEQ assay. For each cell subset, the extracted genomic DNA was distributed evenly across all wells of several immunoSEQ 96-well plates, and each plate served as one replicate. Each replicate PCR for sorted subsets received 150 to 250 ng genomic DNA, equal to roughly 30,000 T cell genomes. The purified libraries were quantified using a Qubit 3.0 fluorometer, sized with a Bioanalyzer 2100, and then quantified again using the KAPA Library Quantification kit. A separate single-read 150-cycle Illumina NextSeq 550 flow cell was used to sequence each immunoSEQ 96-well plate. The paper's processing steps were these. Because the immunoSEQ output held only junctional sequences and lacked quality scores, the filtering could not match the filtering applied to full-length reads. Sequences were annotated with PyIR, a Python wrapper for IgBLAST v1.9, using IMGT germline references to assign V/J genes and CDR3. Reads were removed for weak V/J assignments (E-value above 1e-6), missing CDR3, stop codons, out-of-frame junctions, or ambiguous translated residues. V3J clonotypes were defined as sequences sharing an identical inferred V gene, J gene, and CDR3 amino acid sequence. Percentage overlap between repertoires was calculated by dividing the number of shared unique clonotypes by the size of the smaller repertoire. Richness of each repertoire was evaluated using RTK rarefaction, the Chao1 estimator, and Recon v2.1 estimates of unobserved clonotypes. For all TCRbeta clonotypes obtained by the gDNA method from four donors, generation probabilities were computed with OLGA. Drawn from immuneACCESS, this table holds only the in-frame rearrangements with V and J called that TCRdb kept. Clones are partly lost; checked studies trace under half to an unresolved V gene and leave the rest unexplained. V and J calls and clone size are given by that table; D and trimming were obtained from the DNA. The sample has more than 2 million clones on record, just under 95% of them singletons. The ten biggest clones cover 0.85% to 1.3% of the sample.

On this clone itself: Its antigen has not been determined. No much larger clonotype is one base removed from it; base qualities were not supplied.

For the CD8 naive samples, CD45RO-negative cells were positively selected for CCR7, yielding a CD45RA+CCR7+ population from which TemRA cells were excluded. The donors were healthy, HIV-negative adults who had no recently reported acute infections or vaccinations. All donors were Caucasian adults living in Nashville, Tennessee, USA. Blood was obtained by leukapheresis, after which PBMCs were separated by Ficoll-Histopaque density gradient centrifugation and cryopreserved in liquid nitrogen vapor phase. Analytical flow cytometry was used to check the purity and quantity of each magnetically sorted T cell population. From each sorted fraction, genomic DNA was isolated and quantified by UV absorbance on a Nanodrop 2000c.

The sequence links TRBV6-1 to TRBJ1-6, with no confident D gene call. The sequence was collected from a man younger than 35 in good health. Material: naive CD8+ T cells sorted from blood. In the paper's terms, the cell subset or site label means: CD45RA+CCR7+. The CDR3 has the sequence CASTWDSYNSPLHF. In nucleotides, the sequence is TGTGCCAGCACCTGGGACTCCTATAATTCACCCCTCCACTTT.